These 24 T cell receptor beta chains came from one sample sequenced in a study of beta chain features in type 1 diabetes. Sequenced material consisted of expressed TCRB transcripts (all of the isolated RNA was reverse transcribed). TCRdb's table, derived via immunoSEQ multiplex PCR, lists solely in-frame clones and lacks some. The repertoire has 200,000 to 250,000 clones, over 9.5% of them found once; the top ten carry around 0.031%. Sequencing was carried out using naive CD4+ T cells from blood. The receptors originated from a woman aged 18-30 years in good health.

This clone was recorded a few times. The V gene is TRBV6-1, the J gene TRBJ2-2; TRBD2 is a possible D gene (6 bases). V was shortened by 6 bases and J by 8 bases, with 13 bases between the two germline ends. The CDR3 runs to 13 residues. From germline, CDR1 is MNHNS and CDR2 SASEGT. The CDR3 nucleotides read TGTGCCAGCAGGGAGACTAGTCGAGGGGAGCTGTTTTTT. It yields the protein CASRETSRGELFF.

V and J are TRBV6-5 and TRBJ2-3, with D perhaps TRBD2 (5 bases). The V end was cut by 1 base, the J end by 2 bases, with 10 bases between. CDR3 length equals 15 residues. Germline loops: CDR1 MNHEY, CDR2 SVGAGI. The CDR3 DNA sequence: TGTGCCAGCAGTTACTTCGGGGAAGACACAGATACGCAGTATTTT. This gives the protein CASSYFGEDTDTQYF.

This clone was picked up a small number of times. The V call is TRBV18, the J call TRBJ2-1, with 13 bases lining up with TRBD2. This CDR3 comprises 17 residues. The junction had 5 bases not matched to a gene; V was cut back by 5 bases and J by 1 base. Germline V gene sequence: CDR1 KGHSH, CDR2 LQKENI. CDR3 DNA sequence: TGTGCCAGCTCAACCCTGGGACTAGCGGGATCCTACAATGAGCAGTTCTTC. Translation: CASSTLGLAGSYNEQFF.

The genes are TRBV5-1 and TRBJ2-3, with 12 bases aligning to TRBD2. CDR1 is SGHRS, CDR2 YFSETQ, per germline. This CDR3 is built from 15 residues. Trimming removed 0 bases from V and 6 bases from J; junction bases left unmatched: 2. CDR3 sequence reads: CASSLDLAGGDTQYF. The CDR3 DNA follows: TGCGCCAGCAGCTTGGATCTAGCGGGAGGGGATACGCAGTATTTT.

The sample holds a few counts of this clone. The chain joins TRBV2 to TRBJ1-2, with 9 bases that match TRBD1. Unmatched junction bases numbered 3, after V lost 8 bases and J lost 5 bases. The CDR3 sequence is 12 residues long. In germline, CDR1 is SNHLY, CDR2 FYNNEI. CDR3 nucleotides: TGTGCCAGCCGGGACAGGGATTATGGCTACACCTTC. Residues: CASRDRDYGYTF. Looking up the rest from reference TRBV2 and TRBJ1-2 gives the full variable domain: EPEVTQTPSHQVTQMGQEVILRCVPISNHLYFYWYRQILGQKVEFLVSFYNNEISEKSEIFDDQFSVERPDGSNFTLKIRSTKLEDSAMYFCASRDRDYGYTFGSGTRLTVV.

This clone has a count of ten or more. The gene calls are TRBV2 and TRBJ2-5; the D gene is possibly TRBD2 (6 bases). Per germline, CDR1 SNHLY and CDR2 FYNNEI. CDR3 size: 12 residues. V was clipped by 7 bases and J by 4 bases, with 10 bases between them. CDR3 bases: TGTGCCAGCATACGGGGAGGAGAGACCCAGTACTTC. This codes for CASIRGGETQYF.

This clone showed up just a few times. The chain has TRBV5-6 and TRBJ1-3; D unclear. The V gene's germline CDR1 is SGHDT and CDR2 YYEEEE. V was cut by 0 bases and J by 0 bases, with 4 bases left in between. This CDR3 is 14 amino acids long. The DNA for the CDR3 is TGTGCCAGCAGCTTGGCAATCTCTGGAAACACCATATATTTT. This gives the protein CASSLAISGNTIYF.

This clone has ten or more counts. V and J are TRBV29-1 and TRBJ1-2, with a tentative D call TRBD1 (6 bases). V was trimmed by 6 bases and J by 4 bases, leaving 12 bases between them. The CDR3 extends over 12 amino acids. Germline CDR1 and CDR2: SQVTM and ANQGSEA. CDR3 amino acids: CSVVQGVYGYTF. CDR3 DNA: TGCAGCGTCGTACAGGGTGTCTATGGCTACACCTTC.

This clone was picked up a small number of times. Other DNA sequences in the same sample also yield this CDR3. The chain is built from TRBV7-3 and TRBJ2-1; TRBD1 is a possible D gene (6 bases). The CDR3 has 12 residues. V dropped 4 bases and J dropped 6 bases, with 7 bases sitting between them. Germline V gene data show CDR1 as SGHTA and CDR2 as FQGTGA. For the CDR3, the DNA is TGTGCCAGCAGCTCACAGGGCAATGAGCAGTTCTTC. Protein sequence: CASSSQGNEQFF.

The chain joins TRBV5-6 to TRBJ2-7; 7 bases are a match to TRBD1. The CDR3 length is 13 residues. Germline trimming cut 4 bases from V and 1 base from J; bases unmatched to any gene: 2. Germline lookup yields CDR1 SGHDT and CDR2 YYEEEE. The CDR3 here is CASSPTGSYEQYF. As DNA, the CDR3 is TGTGCCAGCAGCCCGACAGGGTCCTACGAGCAGTACTTC.

The chain combines TRBV28 with TRBJ1-5, with D possibly being TRBD1 (6 bases). Trimming removed 2 bases from V and 2 bases from J, with 13 bases in between. Germline V lookup: CDR1 MDHEN, CDR2 SYDVKM. The CDR3 extends over 16 amino acids. The CDR3 sequence is CASSLPQGIGNQPQHF. CDR3 sequence (DNA): TGTGCCAGCAGTTTACCACAGGGAATAGGCAATCAGCCCCAGCATTTT. Supplemented by reference TRBV28 and TRBJ1-5, the full variable domain reads DVKVTQSSRYLVKRTGEKVFLECVQDMDHENMFWYRQDPGLGLRLIYFSYDVKMKEKGDIPEGYSVSREKKERFSLILESASTNQTSMYLCASSLPQGIGNQPQHFGDGTRLSIL.

This clone was seen repeatedly, ten times or more. The gene calls are TRBV28 and TRBJ2-1; D not certain. CDR1 and CDR2 from the germline V gene are MDHEN and SYDVKM. The CDR3 runs to 14 residues. V was cut by 8 bases and J by 1 base, with 12 bases left in between. The CDR3 sequence: CASGSARSYNEQFF. CDR3 nucleotides: TGTGCCAGCGGCTCCGCTAGATCCTACAATGAGCAGTTCTTC.

This clone was observed a handful of times. This chain links TRBV5-4 with TRBJ2-1, with unresolved D. The CDR3 totals 13 residues. The germline CDR1 and CDR2 sequences are SGHNT and YYREEE (reference sequence). V shed 7 bases and J shed 5 bases, with 13 bases lying between them. The CDR3 DNA is TGTGCCAGCGGCGACACGACCCACAATGAGCAGTTCTTC. Translation gives CASGDTTHNEQFF.

This clone turned up a few times. The rearrangement links TRBV9 to TRBJ2-5; 7 nucleotides align to TRBD1. The CDR3 extends over 15 amino acids. The V segment lost 0 bases and the J segment 7 bases; nucleotides outside the gene matches: 9. Germline lookup yields CDR1 SGDLS and CDR2 YYNGEE. CDR3 in amino acids: CASSVGQGDYVTQYF. Here the CDR3 DNA reads TGTGCCAGCAGCGTAGGGCAGGGGGATTATGTGACCCAGTACTTC.

The rearrangement uses TRBV5-5 and TRBJ2-5; 8 bases are shared with TRBD2. The V gene's germline CDR1 is SGHKS and CDR2 YYEKEE (reference sequence). The CDR3 consists of 15 residues. Unmatched junction bases numbered 8, after V lost 2 bases and J lost 5 bases. CDR3 in DNA: TGTGCCAGCAGCTTAGAAGCGGGAGTATGGGAGACCCAGTACTTC. It encodes CASSLEAGVWETQYF.

The chain has TRBV6-1 and TRBJ2-3, with 8 bases identical to TRBD2. Germline CDR1 reads MNHNS; CDR2 reads SASEGT. Losses at the gene ends were 1 base for V and 4 bases for J; bases not matched to a gene: 7. The CDR3 is 16 amino acids. In DNA form, the CDR3 reads TGTGCCAGCAGTGAAGGAGGACTAGCTTACTCAGATACGCAGTATTTT. Amino acid sequence: CASSEGGLAYSDTQYF.

The chain links TRBV5-1 to TRBJ2-3, with 9 bases matching TRBD2. The CDR3 totals 16 residues. Losses at the gene ends were 0 bases for V and 2 bases for J; bases not matched to a gene: 4. CDR1 and CDR2 from the germline V gene are SGHRS and YFSETQ. CDR3 amino acids: CASSLDPSGTTDTQYF. The CDR3 DNA reads as TGCGCCAGCAGCTTGGATCCTAGCGGGACCACAGATACGCAGTATTTT.

This clone turned up a few times. The rearrangement links TRBV7-9 to TRBJ2-7, with D perhaps TRBD1 (7 bases). This CDR3 spans 14 amino acids. Germline CDR1 is SEHNR and CDR2 is FQNEAQ (reference sequence). V lost 1 base, J lost 3 bases, and 10 bases lay in between. CDR3 DNA sequence: TGTGCCAGCAGCTTAGGCCAGGGGGGCTACGAGCAGTACTTC. It yields the protein CASSLGQGGYEQYF. Full variable domain (remainder filled in from reference TRBV7-9 and TRBJ2-7): DTGVSQNPRHKITKRGQNVTFRCDPISEHNRLYWYRQTLGQGPEFLTYFQNEAQLEKSRLLSDRFSAERPKGSFSTLEIQRTEQGDSAMYLCASSLGQGGYEQYFGPGTRLTVT.

The chain joins TRBV5-1 to TRBJ1-4; a possible D gene is TRBD1 (6 bases). The V gene's germline CDR1 is SGHRS and CDR2 YFSETQ. CDR3 length: 14 residues. The V end lost 0 bases, the J end lost 4 bases, and 7 bases lay between the germline ends. For the CDR3, the DNA is TGCGCCAGCAGCTTGGCACAGGGTAATGAAAAACTGTTTTTT. This encodes CASSLAQGNEKLFF.

This clone was recorded a few times. CDR3 amino acids: CASSSGDFGTDTQYF. CDR3 DNA sequence: TGTGCCAGCAGCTCCGGGGACTTCGGCACAGATACGCAGTATTTT. The chain links TRBV7-9 to TRBJ2-3, with a possible D match to TRBD2 (6 bases). The CDR3 is 15 amino acids. The germline CDR1 and CDR2 sequences are SEHNR and FQNEAQ (reference sequence). V lost 4 bases, J lost 1 base, and 12 bases lay in between.

This clone occurred a few times. V gene TRBV6-6 combines with J gene TRBJ1-6, with TRBD1 identical over 8 bases. CDR1 is MNHNY, CDR2 SVGAGI, per germline (reference sequence). Trimming cost V 4 bases and J 8 bases; bases outside gene matches: 7. CDR3 size: 15 residues. The CDR3 region has the DNA TGTGCCAGCAGTTGGGCAGGGGGCTTAGATTCACCCCTCCACTTT. It yields the protein CASSWAGGLDSPLHF.

This chain connects TRBV19 to TRBJ1-1, with a weak D call TRBD1 (5 bases). Germline values: CDR1 LNHDA, CDR2 SQIVND (reference sequence). The CDR3 loop spans 13 amino acids. Trimming removed 3 bases at V and 6 bases at J, with 11 bases between. Here the CDR3 DNA reads TGTGCCAGTAGTATTGCAGGGTACGCTGAAGCTTTCTTT. Amino acid sequence: CASSIAGYAEAFF.

The rearrangement uses TRBV19 and TRBJ1-5, with TRBD1 matching over 8 bases. With V trimmed by 8 bases and J by 2 bases, 5 bases remained unmatched. The CDR3 has 14 residues. The germline V gene has CDR1 LNHDA and CDR2 SQIVND (reference sequence). DNA of the CDR3: TGTGCCAGTGGAGGACAGGGCGGCAATCAGCCCCAGCATTTT. As protein: CASGGQGGNQPQHF.

CDR3 in amino acids: CASSEAGTEAFF. CDR3 nucleotide sequence: TGTGCCAGCAGTGAAGCCGGCACTGAAGCTTTCTTT. This chain connects TRBV6-1 to TRBJ1-1, with no clear D. Trimming left V 0 bases short and J 4 bases short, with 3 bases between. Germline CDR1 MNHNS, CDR2 SASEGT. CDR3 length: 12 residues.